These 28 T cell receptor beta chains were sequenced from one sample in a study of tumor-infiltrating lymphocytes in glioblastoma multiforme. TCRB libraries came from RNA via three nested multiplex PCR rounds. TCRdb fed the multiplex PCR reads into MiXCR, producing one record per CDR3 protein. The sample carries around 10,000 distinct CDR3 sequences, 66% recorded once. Sequenced: brain tumor tissue. The receptors derive from a male donor with glioblastoma.

In its sample, this clonotype was seen once. One end of the junction does not line up with germline, which may come from a read error. The chain recombines TRBV29-1 with TRBJ2-1; the D call may be TRBD1 or TRBD2 (6 bases each). This CDR3 is built from 14 residues. Per germline, CDR1 SQVTM and CDR2 ANQGSEA. The CDR3: CSVGGRQEGNEQFF. The CDR3 DNA is TGTAGCGTTGGGGGGCGGCAAGAGGGCAATGAGCAGTTCTTC.

This clonotype counts as medium-sized. The chain combines TRBV14 with TRBJ2-4; D might be TRBD1 (6 bases). With 1 base removed from V and 0 bases from J, the gap between germline ends came to 10 bases. The CDR3 runs to 16 residues. Germline V gives CDR1 SGHDN, CDR2 FVKESK. CDR3 DNA: TGTGCCAGCAGCCAAGCGGGACATTTAGCCAAAAACATTCAGTACTTC. Its translation: CASSQAGHLAKNIQYF.

This clonotype is classed as medium-sized. A much larger clone differs from this one at a single base, so this may be a read error. The rearrangement links TRBV11-2 to TRBJ2-3; TRBD2 agrees at 7 bases. Germline CDR1 is SGHAT and CDR2 is FQNNGV. Germline trimming cut 8 bases from V and 4 bases from J; bases unmatched to any gene: 9. The CDR3 covers 14 residues. CDR3 loop: CASGSGLWADTQYF. CDR3 DNA: TGTGCCAGCGGCTCGGGACTATGGGCAGATACGCAGTATTTT.

The V gene is TRBV11-2, the J gene TRBJ2-1; D is undetermined. The CDR3 has 17 residues. Per the germline V gene, CDR1 is SGHAT and CDR2 is FQNNGV. V was clipped by 1 base and J by 6 bases, with 19 bases between them. CDR3 loop: CASSLGGSALEINEQFF. The CDR3 DNA is TGTGCCAGCAGCTTAGGTGGAAGCGCCCTGGAAATCAATGAGCAGTTCTTC.

CDR3 sequence reads: CAISEPGSDTQYF. DNA of the CDR3: TGTGCCATCAGTGAACCGGGTTCGGATACGCAGTATTTT. The chain combines TRBV10-3 with TRBJ2-3; D call uncertain. The CDR3 has 13 amino acids. V lost 3 bases and J lost 6, with 10 bases in between. In germline, CDR1 is ENHRY, CDR2 SYGVKD.

This clonotype was seen just once. The chain recombines TRBV20-1 with TRBJ1-1; 9 positions agree with TRBD1. The CDR3 runs to 13 residues. CDR1 is DFQATT and CDR2 is SNEGSKA in the germline V gene (reference sequence). V lost 6 bases and J lost 10; bases outside the gene matches: 12. The CDR3 sequence is CSATPGQGVLAFF. As DNA, the CDR3 is TGCAGTGCCACCCCGGGACAGGGTGTTTTAGCTTTCTTT.

The table lists this clonotype with a few counts. CDR3 residues: CASSQEGGGGTGMQYF. The CDR3 DNA is TGCGCCAGCAGCCAAGAGGGAGGCGGGGGGACAGGTATGCAGTATTTT. This rearrangement joins TRBV4-1 to TRBJ2-3, with D perhaps assigned TRBD1 or TRBD2 (8 bases each). The CDR3 totals 16 residues. Germline assignment: CDR1 MGHRA and CDR2 YSYEKL. V lost 0 bases and J lost 11, with 21 bases in between.

By sample share, this clonotype is medium-sized. This rearrangement joins TRBV5-4 to TRBJ2-5, with D maybe TRBD2 (6 bases). V was clipped by 4 bases and J by 4 bases, with 17 bases between them. This CDR3 contains 15 residues. Germline CDR1 SGHNT, CDR2 YYREEE (reference sequence). CDR3 in amino acids: CASSVGGEGGETQYF. CDR3 nucleotide sequence: TGTGCCAGCAGCGTCGGAGGAGAGGGAGGAGAGACCCAGTACTTC.

The rearrangement uses TRBV11-3 and TRBJ2-3; D uncertain. Per germline, CDR1 SGHNT and CDR2 YENEEA. V was cut by 5 bases and J by 2 bases, with 8 bases left in between. This CDR3 has 13 residues. The CDR3 sequence is CASSPGPTDTQYF. In DNA form, the CDR3 reads TGTGCCAGCAGCCCCGGCCCCACAGATACGCAGTATTTT. Full variable domain (remainder filled in from reference TRBV11-3 and TRBJ2-3): EAGVVQSPRYKIIEKKQPVAFWCNPISGHNTLYWYLQNLGQGPELLIRYENEEAVDDSQLPKDRFSAERLKGVDSTLKIQPAELGDSAVYLCASSPGPTDTQYFGPGTRLTVL.

Note on this clonotype: Relative to the germline gene, one junction end is altered; a read error may explain this. The rearrangement uses TRBV29-1 and TRBJ2-1, with 7 bases matching TRBD2. The CDR3 totals 13 residues. Germline values: CDR1 SQVTM, CDR2 ANQGSEA. CDR3 loop: CCVVGLAAIEQFF. The CDR3, as DNA: TGCTGCGTTGTTGGGCTAGCGGCCATTGAGCAGTTCTTC.

V and J are TRBV30 and TRBJ2-1; the match to TRBD2 covers 10 bases. The J segment lost 6 bases and the V segment lost 4 bases, leaving 9 bases of the junction unmatched. The CDR3 length is 15 residues. Germline V gene lookup returns CDR1 GTSNPN and CDR2 SVGIG (reference sequence). CDR3 region: CAWTISSGSFNEQFF. The DNA for the CDR3 is TGTGCCTGGACTATATCTAGCGGGAGTTTCAATGAGCAGTTCTTC.

This clonotype was found once. This sequence joins TRBV11-3 and TRBJ2-7; 7 nucleotides agree with TRBD2. Germline CDR1 reads SGHNT; CDR2 reads YENEEA. With 5 bases clipped from V and 5 bases from J, the junction kept 3 bases outside the gene matches. The CDR3 totals 12 residues. The CDR3 region has the DNA TGTGCCAGCAGCGGACGGGAGGACGAGCAGTACTTC. This gives the protein CASSGREDEQYF.

A word on this clonotype: A much larger clone sits a single nucleotide away, making a read error possible. This sequence joins TRBV28 and TRBJ2-7, with a possible D match to TRBD1 (6 bases). Germline V gives CDR1 MDHEN, CDR2 SYDVKM. The CDR3 has 15 amino acids. Written as DNA, the CDR3 is TGTGCCAACAGTCCGAACAGGGCCAGCTCCTACGAGCAGTACTTC. Protein: CANSPNRASSYEQYF. Full variable domain (remainder filled in from reference TRBV28 and TRBJ2-7): DVKVTQSSRYLVKRTGEKVFLECVQDMDHENMFWYRQDPGLGLRLIYFSYDVKMKEKGDIPEGYSVSREKKERFSLILESASTNQTSMYLCANSPNRASSYEQYFGPGTRLTVT.

Notes on this clonotype: A much larger clone differs by one base, so this may be a read error. The chain recombines TRBV2 with TRBJ1-1; the D gene is possibly TRBD1 (5 bases). The V gene's germline CDR1 is SNHLY and CDR2 FYNNEI. The CDR3 is 14 amino acids. The CDR3 region is CASSEGGGYTETFF. CDR3 sequence (DNA): TGTGCCAGCAGTGAAGGGGGGGGATACACTGAAACTTTCTTT.

This clonotype has at least ten counts. This may be a read error, as it is one base from a much larger clone. The rearrangement joins TRBV6-5 to TRBJ2-7; no firm D call. Looked up from germline, CDR1 is MNHEY and CDR2 is SVGAGI. Trimming stripped 0 bases from V and 5 bases from J, with 14 bases between. This CDR3 comprises 15 residues. The CDR3, as DNA: TGTGCCAGCAGTTACTCTTTACACCAACGACACGAGCAGTACTTC. Amino acids: CASSYSLHQRHEQYF.

The V gene is TRBV10-3, the J gene TRBJ2-1; D possibly corresponds to TRBD2 (5 bases). From germline, CDR1 is ENHRY and CDR2 SYGVKD. The CDR3 loop spans 15 amino acids. V lost 4 bases and J lost 5, with 15 bases in between. The CDR3 DNA reads as TGTGCCATCAGTGTGGACGAGAGGGTCGACAATGAGCAGTTCTTC. Its protein is CAISVDERVDNEQFF.

In regard to this clonotype: Mismatch with germline at one junction end may stem from a read error. The CDR3 nucleotides are TGCAGTTCTAGAGGGATCGAGGGAGGTCCCCACGAGCAGTACTTC. Translating it yields CSSRGIEGGPHEQYF. This chain joins TRBV20-1 and TRBJ2-7; tentative D call: TRBD2 (6 bases). The CDR3 length is 15 residues. Germline V CDR1 and CDR2: DFQATT, SNEGSKA (reference sequence).

The chain is built from TRBV7-9 and TRBJ2-1; D gene uncertain. Deletions cut 9 bases from V and 8 bases from J, with 11 bases between. Germline loops: CDR1 SEHNR, CDR2 FQNEAQ (reference sequence). This CDR3 is built from 11 residues. In nucleotides, the CDR3 is TGTGCCAGGAGCCCTTACGATGAGCAGTTCTTC. It encodes CARSPYDEQFF.

The V call is TRBV6-5, the J call TRBJ2-1; 7 bases are a match to TRBD1. Trimming removed 5 bases from V and 15 bases from J; junction bases left unmatched: 10. CDR3 length equals 12 residues. CDR1 is MNHEY, CDR2 SVGAGI, per germline. CDR3 protein: CASSPQGTSPFF. CDR3 nucleotide sequence: TGTGCCAGCAGTCCACAGGGGACGTCACCGTTCTTC.

This clonotype is judged medium-sized. J is TRBJ2-7 and V is TRBV20-1; the match to TRBD2 covers 7 bases. V lost 1 base and J lost 5; bases outside the gene matches: 11. The V gene's germline CDR1 is DFQATT and CDR2 SNEGSKA (reference sequence). The CDR3 loop spans 15 amino acids. The CDR3 DNA reads TGCAGTGCTAGAGGGATCGAGGGAGGGCCCCACGAGCAGTACTTC. It specifies CSARGIEGGPHEQYF.

This clonotype is termed medium-sized. J is TRBJ1-5 and V is TRBV4-1, with D hard to call. The CDR3 contains 15 residues. Trimming stripped 1 base from V and 1 base from J, with 8 bases between. Looked up from germline, CDR1 is MGHRA and CDR2 is YSYEKL. The CDR3 here is CASSQGLTSNQPQHF. The CDR3 nucleotides are TGCGCCAGCAGCCAAGGACTCACGAGCAATCAGCCCCAGCATTTT.

As to this clonotype: At one boundary the junction diverges from the germline segment, which might be a read error. The CDR3: CANSVGTLNTEAFF. For the CDR3, the DNA is TGTGCCAACAGTGTAGGGACATTGAACACTGAAGCTTTCTTT. The chain joins TRBV12-3 or TRBV12-4 to TRBJ1-1, with a weak D call TRBD1 (6 bases). The CDR3 has 14 amino acids.

Turning to this clonotype: At one boundary the junction diverges from the germline segment, which might be a read error. V usage is TRBV6-5 and J usage is TRBJ2-2; D perhaps matches TRBD1 (6 bases). The germline gives CDR1 MNHEY, CDR2 SVGAGI. This CDR3 has 13 amino acids. The CDR3 DNA sequence: TGTGCCAGCAGTTATGCAGGGAAGGGGGAGCCGTTTTTT. Protein sequence: CASSYAGKGEPFF.

The chain joins TRBV12-3 or TRBV12-4 to TRBJ2-2; no reliable D call. Trimming left V 1 base short and J 6 bases short, with 9 bases between. The CDR3 has 14 amino acids. The CDR3 spells CASSLERGAGELFF. CDR3 in DNA: TGTGCCAGCAGTTTAGAACGTGGGGCCGGGGAGCTGTTTTTT.

Note on this clonotype: Here the CDR3 omits its conserved ending phenylalanine or tryptophan, so a read error is the likely source. CDR3: CASSERGSNQPQHY. The CDR3 DNA sequence: TGTGCCAGCAGCGAAAGGGGCAGCAATCAGCCCCAGCATTAT. J is TRBJ1-5 and V is TRBV11-2, with a weak D call TRBD1 (5 bases). The CDR3 is 14 residues long. The germline V gene encodes CDR1 SGHAT and CDR2 FQNNGV. V was trimmed by 5 bases and J by 1 base, leaving 9 bases between them.

Of note for this clonotype: Compared with germline, one end of the junction differs, possibly owing to a read error. This sequence joins TRBV7-6 and TRBJ2-2; D may be TRBD2 (5 bases). This CDR3 has 11 amino acids. CDR1 SGHVS and CDR2 FNYEAQ come from the germline V gene. The CDR3 loop reads CASKQTGELVF. The CDR3 coding sequence is TGTGCCAGCAAACAAACCGGGGAGCTGGTTTTT.

Regarding this clonotype: The conserved closing phenylalanine or tryptophan is absent in this CDR3, likely reflecting a read error. This sequence joins TRBV7-9 and TRBJ1-2; 7 nucleotides match TRBD1. Per the germline V gene, CDR1 is SEHNR and CDR2 is FQNEAQ (reference sequence). The CDR3 has 15 residues. V gave up 4 bases and J gave up 9 bases; unmatched junction bases: 14. CDR3 DNA sequence: TGTGCCAGCAGCTCAGAGCACAGGGGTGGAAACTGCTACACCGTC. It encodes CASSSEHRGGNCYTV.

About this clonotype: This may stem from a read error, because a much larger clone lies one nucleotide away. The chain couples TRBV7-9 to TRBJ2-5, with 10 bases aligning to TRBD1. J lost 2 bases, V lost 2 bases, and 11 bases had no gene match. This CDR3 has 18 amino acids. Germline loops: CDR1 SEHNR, CDR2 FQNEAQ (reference sequence). The CDR3 coding sequence is TGTGCCAGCAGCTTACTCCCGGGGACAGGGGATGTACAAGAGACCCAGTACTTC. It yields the protein CASSLLPGTGDVQETQYF.